The T cell receptor beta chain under discussion was sequenced for a study of blood T cell repertoires in COVID-19. Sequencing was performed with immunoSEQ multiplex PCR; in TCRdb, only in-frame clones are kept and a portion is missing. In the table there are 150,000 to 200,000 clones, less than 85% of which are singletons. Sequencing was done on a sample of peripheral blood. This clonotype was sampled from a woman at least 80 years old with acute or convalescent COVID-19.

For the CDR3, the DNA is TGTGCCTCCTCCCCCCAGGGGGCTAACTATGGCTACACCTTC. Residues: CASSPQGANYGYTF. The genes are TRBV24-1 and TRBJ1-2; TRBD1 matches 7 bases. Germline loops: CDR1 KGHDR, CDR2 SFDVKD. V lost 12 bases to trimming and J lost 0 bases; unmatched junction nucleotides: 9. The length of the CDR3 is 14 residues.